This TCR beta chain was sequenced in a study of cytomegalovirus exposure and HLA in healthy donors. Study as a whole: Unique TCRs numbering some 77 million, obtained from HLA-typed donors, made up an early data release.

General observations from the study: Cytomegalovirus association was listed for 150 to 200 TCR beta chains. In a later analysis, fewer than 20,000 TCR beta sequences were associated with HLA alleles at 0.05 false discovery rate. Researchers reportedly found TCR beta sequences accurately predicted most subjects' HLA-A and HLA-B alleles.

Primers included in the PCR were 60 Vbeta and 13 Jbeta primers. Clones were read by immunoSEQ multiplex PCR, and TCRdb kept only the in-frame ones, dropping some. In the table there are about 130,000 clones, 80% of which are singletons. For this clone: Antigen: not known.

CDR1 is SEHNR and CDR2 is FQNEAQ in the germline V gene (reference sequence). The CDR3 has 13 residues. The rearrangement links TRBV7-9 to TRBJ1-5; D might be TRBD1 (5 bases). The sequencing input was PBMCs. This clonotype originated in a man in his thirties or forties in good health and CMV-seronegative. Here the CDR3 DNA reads TGTTCCTTACAGGCCGATAGCAATCAGCCCCAGCATTTT. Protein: CSLQADSNQPQHF.